This entry concerns a single TCR beta chain. Its specificity is not known. Every isolated RNA sample was fully reverse transcribed, so sequencing captured expressed TCRB transcripts. The data were produced by immunoSEQ multiplex PCR, yet TCRdb's version contains in-frame clones alone and is incomplete. The sample yields 450,000 to 550,000 clones, 30% seen once. This CDR3 comprises 16 residues. Germline V gene sequence: CDR1 SEHNR, CDR2 FQNEAQ (reference sequence). After removal of 6 bases from V and 5 bases from J, the junction contained 6 bases not matched to a gene. The sample originates from a study of beta chain features in type 1 diabetes. Study overall: Age, gender and cell yields were alike across patients and healthy donors.

Notes on the study in general: Moderate but significant shortening of TCRB CDR3s was recorded in all four CD4+ subsets from Type 1 diabetes patients. Among type 1 diabetes patients, VDJ junctions had fewer insertions and more deletions.

Source material: naive CD4+ T cells from blood. This TCR derives from a man aged 18 to 30 in good health. This chain connects TRBV7-9 to TRBJ2-2; 13 bases agree with TRBD2. The CDR3 DNA follows: TGTGCCAGCAGTGGACTAGCGGGAGATTATACCGGGGAGCTGTTTTTT. Translating gives CASSGLAGDYTGELFF.